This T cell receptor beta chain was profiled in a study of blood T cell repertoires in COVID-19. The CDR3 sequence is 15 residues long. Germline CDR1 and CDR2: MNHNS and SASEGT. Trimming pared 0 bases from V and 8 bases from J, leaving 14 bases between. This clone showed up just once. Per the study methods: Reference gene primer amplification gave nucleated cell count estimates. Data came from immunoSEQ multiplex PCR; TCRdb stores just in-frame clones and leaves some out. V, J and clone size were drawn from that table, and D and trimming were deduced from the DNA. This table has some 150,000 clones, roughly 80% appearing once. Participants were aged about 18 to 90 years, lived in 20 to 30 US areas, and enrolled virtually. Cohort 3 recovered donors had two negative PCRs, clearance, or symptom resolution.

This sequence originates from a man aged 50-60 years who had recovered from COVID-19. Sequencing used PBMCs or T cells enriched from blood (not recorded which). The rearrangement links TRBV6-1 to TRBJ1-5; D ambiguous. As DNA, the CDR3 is TGTGCCAGCAGTGAAGCGGGGTCAGGAGGGAAGCCCCAGCATTTT. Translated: CASSEAGSGGKPQHF.